The 27 T cell receptor beta chains below were found in one sample sequenced in a study of CD8+ T cells in alopecia areata. cDNA reverse transcribed from extracted RNA served as the sequencing template. The repertoire was sequenced with immunoSEQ multiplex PCR; TCRdb's copy has only in-frame clones and lacks some. The data show roughly 110,000 clones, with none appearing a single time. Sample: lesional skin. Receptor source: a C3H/HeJ mouse with alopecia areata. This strain's MHC haplotype is H2-k.

On this clone: The gene names given are mouse names. The read ends 4 residues early relative to the CDR3; the germline J gene fills the gap. The rearrangement uses TRBV13-1 and TRBJ2-2, with 11 bases aligning to TRBD1. Per germline, CDR1 NSHNY and CDR2 SYGAGN. V shed 5 bases, J shed 4 bases, and the junction held 4 bases outside the gene matches. The CDR3 length is 15 residues. The CDR3 is CASRGTGGGTGQLYF. The part of the CDR3 DNA that was read is TGTGCCAGCAGGGGGACAGGGGGAGGCACCGGG.

Concerning this clone: The TCRdb protein fails to match the DNA translation at residue 13; the protein reported here was translated from the DNA. Germline and genes here are mouse. Partial CDR3 DNA: TGCACCTGCAGTAGACGACAGGATTCCTATAATTCGCCC. Translation gives CTCSRRQDSYNSP. The CDR3 in its entirety is CTCSRRQDSYNSPLYF. The rearrangement links TRBV1 to TRBJ1-6; a possible D gene is TRBD1 (6 bases). The read finishes 3 residues shy of the CDR3 end, and the germline J gene is used to complete it. TRBJ1-6 is placed among ORFs of uncertain function. Trimming cost V 5 bases and J 0 bases, with 11 bases left between them. CDR1 is NSQYPW and CDR2 is LRSPGD in the germline V gene (reference sequence). This CDR3 comprises 16 residues.

Remarks on this clone: The germline gene is not matched at one end of the junction; a read error may be the cause. The genes and germline here are from mouse. The read ends 4 residues shy of where the CDR3 ends; the end is completed using the germline J gene. The J gene is TRBJ2-7, the V gene TRBV17, with TRBD2 as a possible D gene (6 bases). Germline V gives CDR1 MNHDT, CDR2 YYDKIL. The CDR3 runs 14 residues. The sequenced part of the CDR3 DNA is TGTGCTAGCCGTAGAGGGGACTCCTCCTAT. Amino acid sequence: CASRRGDSSY. The full CDR3 reads CASRRGDSSYEQYF.

In the case of this clone: Gene names and germline match the mouse. Read sequence stops 4 residues before the CDR3 end, and the germline J gene provides the missing end. This chain uses TRBV19 with TRBJ1-2, with D uncertain. This CDR3 is 13 amino acids long. The V gene lost 4 bases and the J gene lost 4 bases, with 11 bases spanning the gap. CDR1 is FNHDT and CDR2 is SITEND in the germline V gene (reference sequence). Partial CDR3 DNA: TGTGCCAGCAGTGCCCAAGGTCGCTCC. Protein: CASSAQGRS. The full-length CDR3 reads as CASSAQGRSDYTF.

This clone was picked up a small number of times. Mouse gene names apply. The read ends 4 residues shy of where the CDR3 ends; the end is completed using the germline J gene. V and J are TRBV5 and TRBJ2-1, with TRBD2 matching 12 bases. CDR3 length equals 17 residues. CDR1 and CDR2 (germline): LGHNA, YNLKQL (reference sequence). With V trimmed by 4 bases and J by 1 base, 5 bases remained unmatched. The CDR3 bases that were read are TGTGCCAGCAGCCGGGGACTGGGGGGCGAAAACTATGCT. This codes for CASSRGLGGENYA. From start to end, the CDR3 is CASSRGLGGENYAEQFF.

This clone has at least ten counts. The germline and genes are mouse ones. From the germline J gene comes the end of the CDR3, since the read stops 4 residues before it. The chain couples TRBV19 to TRBJ2-7; no reliable D call. The V and J ends lost 3 bases and 1 base respectively, with 5 bases between them. Germline V gene lookup returns CDR1 FNHDT and CDR2 SITEND (reference sequence). CDR3 length equals 12 residues. CDR3 DNA, as far as it was read: TGTGCCAGCAGTACGACATCCTAT. As protein: CASSTTSY. The whole CDR3 sequence is CASSTTSYEQYF. The variable domain in full, completed from reference TRBV19 and TRBJ2-7, reads GGIITQTPKFLIGQEGQKLTLKCQQNFNHDTMYWYRQDSGKGLRLIYYSITENDLQKGDLSEGYDASREKKSSFSLTVTSAQKNEMAVFLCASSTTSYEQYFGPGTRLTVL.

Note on this clone: The gene names here belong to mouse. The CDR3 extends 4 residues past the end of the read, so its final part is completed from the germline J gene. This chain connects TRBV13-1 to TRBJ2-5; D ambiguous. Deletions cut 2 bases from V and 2 bases from J, with 9 bases between. The CDR3 length is 14 residues. Germline V gene sequence: CDR1 NSHNY, CDR2 SYGAGN. CDR3 sequence reads: CASSETDIQDTQYF. CDR3 DNA (partial): TGTGCCAGCAGTGAAACAGACATCCAAGAC.

This clone was picked up a small number of times. Gene names and germline refer to mouse. The read terminates 4 residues ahead of where the CDR3 ends, so the germline J gene completes it. The chain combines TRBV13-3 with TRBJ2-1; tentative D call: TRBD2 (7 bases). CDR1 and CDR2 (germline): NNHDY, SYVADS. V was cut by 0 bases and J by 1 base, with 11 bases left in between. The CDR3 has 16 residues. The CDR3 sequence: CASSDGGAGNYAEQFF. CDR3 bases read: TGTGCCAGCAGTGATGGGGGGGCCGGGAACTATGCT.

This clone turned up a few times. Genes and germline come from the mouse. The read stops 4 residues short of the end of the CDR3; the missing end is completed from the germline J gene. The rearrangement links TRBV17 to TRBJ2-2; possibly TRBD1 for D (5 bases). Germline V gene data show CDR1 as MNHDT and CDR2 as YYDKIL. The CDR3 contains 15 residues. With 0 bases removed from V and 2 bases from J, the gap between germline ends came to 7 bases. Incomplete CDR3 DNA: TGTGCTAGCAGTAGAGAGACAGTCAACACCGGG. Its protein product is CASSRETVNTG. The CDR3 as a whole reads CASSRETVNTGQLYF.

Concerning this clone: Genes here carry mouse names. The read stops 4 residues short of the end of the CDR3; the missing end is completed from the germline J gene. The chain is built from TRBV13-3 and TRBJ2-1; 8 nucleotides agree with TRBD2. J was trimmed by 3 bases and V by 2 bases; bases with no gene match: 4. From germline, CDR1 is NNHDY and CDR2 SYVADS. The CDR3 runs to 15 residues. Partial CDR3 DNA: TGTGCCAGCAGTGACCTGGGGGGCCTCTATGCT. Amino acid sequence: CASSDLGGLYA. The CDR3 in its entirety is CASSDLGGLYAEQFF.

This clone appeared a few times. Gene labels here are mouse ones. The CDR3 region is CASSEDRGQGERLFF. The sequenced CDR3 bases are TGTGCCAGCAGTGAGGACAGGGGGCAGGGCGAA. This chain joins TRBV13-3 and TRBJ1-4; 11 nucleotides agree with TRBD1. The read ends 4 residues before the CDR3 terminus; that terminus is restored from the germline J gene. CDR3 size: 15 residues. Germline CDR1 and CDR2: NNHDY and SYVADS. Combining the CDR3 with reference TRBV13-3 and TRBJ1-4 gives the whole variable domain EAAVTQSPRSKVAVTGGKVTLSCHQTNNHDYMYWYRQDTGHGLRLIHYSYVADSTEKGDIPDGYKASRPSQENFSLILELASLSQTAVYFCASSEDRGQGERLFFGHGTKLSVL.

Note on this clone: Mouse germline and gene names are used. The sequenced fragment ends 4 residues before the CDR3 boundary, so the rest is inferred from the germline J gene. This chain uses TRBV14 with TRBJ2-5; TRBD2 matches at 10 bases. The CDR3 has 15 residues. The germline CDR1 and CDR2 sequences are SGHDT and FRDEAV. CDR3 region: CASSLSGLGTDTQYF. The sequenced CDR3 bases are TGTGCCAGCAGTTTATCGGGACTGGGGACTGAC.

This clone was detected a few times. Genes and germline come from the mouse. The read ends 4 residues shy of where the CDR3 ends; the end is completed using the germline J gene. V usage is TRBV1 and J usage is TRBJ1-1, with 8 bases aligning to TRBD1. The germline gives CDR1 NSQYPW, CDR2 LRSPGD (reference sequence). The CDR3 is 15 residues long. V was pared by 3 bases and J by 0 bases, with 3 bases of the junction left unmatched. The CDR3 bases that were read are TGCACCTGCAGTGCCACGACAGGGGCAAACACA. Amino acids: CTCSATTGANT. The complete CDR3 sequence is CTCSATTGANTEVFF.

Regarding this clone: Mouse names are used for the genes. The CDR3 end is not reached by the read, which stops 4 residues before it; the germline J gene fills it in. The chain joins TRBV13-3 to TRBJ2-3; 9 bases map to TRBD1. The CDR3 runs to 15 residues. CDR1 is NNHDY and CDR2 is SYVADS in the germline V gene. V shed 1 base and J 4 bases; nucleotides not matched to a gene: 4. The CDR3 sequence is CASSDPGTGSETLYF. The DNA read from the CDR3 is TGTGCCAGCAGTGATCCCGGGACAGGGTCAGAA.

This clone was picked up a small number of times. The genes and germline here are from mouse. The CDR3 end falls 4 residues outside the read, so it is completed with the germline J gene. The same CDR3 is also encoded by other DNA sequences in this sample. This chain links TRBV5 with TRBJ2-3; TRBD2 agrees at 8 bases. Germline V gives CDR1 LGHNA, CDR2 YNLKQL (reference sequence). This CDR3 has 14 residues. Trimming at V came to 4 bases and at J to 3 bases, leaving 3 bases not matched to a gene. The CDR3 region is CASSPRGGAETLYF. Incomplete CDR3 DNA: TGTGCCAGCAGCCCGAGGGGGGGCGCAGAA.

In this sample, this clone turned up a few times. All gene names here are mouse names. The CDR3 is cut off 4 residues early in the read; its end comes from the germline J gene. The chain uses TRBV13-3 and TRBJ1-2; possibly TRBD1 for D (6 bases). The germline CDR1 and CDR2 sequences are NNHDY and SYVADS. V was shortened by 3 bases and J by 4 bases, with 13 bases between the two germline ends. The CDR3 consists of 14 residues. CDR3 DNA (partial): TGTGCCAGCAGTGGGGGGGGCGCGACCTCC. Protein: CASSGGGATS. The whole CDR3 is CASSGGGATSDYTF.

This clone was counted between two and nine times. The germline and genes are mouse ones. The read is 4 residues too short to cover the CDR3 end, so that end is filled in from the germline J gene. The chain joins TRBV1 to TRBJ1-4; 9 bases map to TRBD1. The CDR3 runs 16 residues. The V gene end was trimmed by 0 bases and the J gene end by 6 bases; junction bases not matched to a gene: 5. Germline CDR1 reads NSQYPW; CDR2 reads LRSPGD (reference sequence). This chain's CDR3 is CTCSAEQGAHDERLFF. CDR3 bases read: TGCACCTGCAGTGCAGAACAGGGGGCTCACGACGAA.

This clone showed up just a few times. Gene names and germline refer to mouse. CDR3 DNA (partial): TGTGCCAGCGGTGCCCTGGGGGGGACTAGTGCAGAA. It specifies CASGALGGTSAE. The full CDR3 protein is CASGALGGTSAETLYF. The chain is built from TRBV13-2 and TRBJ2-3, with 9 bases fitting TRBD2. The observed sequence ends 4 residues before the CDR3 terminus, with the missing tail filled in from the germline J gene. Losses at the gene ends were 3 bases for V and 0 bases for J; bases not matched to a gene: 5. The CDR3 spans 16 residues. Germline V gene sequence: CDR1 NNHNN, CDR2 SYGAGS (reference sequence).

There are a few counts of this clone. Genes and germline come from the mouse. The CDR3 is cut off 4 residues early in the read; its end comes from the germline J gene. J is TRBJ1-1 and V is TRBV17; no clear D gene. The CDR3 sequence is 11 residues long. In germline, CDR1 is MNHDT, CDR2 YYDKIL. The CDR3 bases that were read are TGTGCTAGCAGTAGTTATGTA. Translation gives CASSSYV. The full CDR3 reads CASSSYVEVFF.

Turning to this clone: Gene names denote mouse genes. The read gets to within 4 residues of the CDR3 end, and the germline J gene fills in the rest. V and J are TRBV17 and TRBJ2-7; 10 bases are a match to TRBD2. Germline V gene sequence: CDR1 MNHDT, CDR2 YYDKIL. V shed 0 bases, J shed 1 base, and the junction held 3 bases outside the gene matches. The CDR3 has 16 amino acids. This chain's CDR3 is CASSRDGLGDSYEQYF. The DNA read from the CDR3 is TGTGCTAGCAGTAGAGATGGACTGGGGGATTCCTAT.

This clone was detected a few times. Genes and germline come from the mouse. The CDR3 end lies 4 residues beyond the end of the read and is filled in from the germline J gene. The chain has TRBV17 and TRBJ2-2, with TRBD2 matching 11 bases. The germline V gene has CDR1 MNHDT and CDR2 YYDKIL. The junction had 3 bases not matched to a gene; V was cut back by 0 bases and J by 3 bases. The length of the CDR3 is 17 residues. The DNA read from the CDR3 is TGTGCTAGCAGTAGAGATAGGGACTGGGGGTACACCGGG. Translating it yields CASSRDRDWGYTG. The full CDR3 protein reads CASSRDRDWGYTGQLYF.

This clone came up many times. Gene labels here are mouse ones. This specimen includes other DNA sequences encoding the same CDR3. CDR3 DNA, as far as it was read: TGTGCCAGCAGTGATAGCCAGGGGAGCAACGAA. Its translation is CASSDSQGSNE. The complete CDR3 sequence is CASSDSQGSNERLFF. This sequence joins TRBV13-3 and TRBJ1-4; D is possibly TRBD1 (6 bases). The read terminates 4 residues ahead of where the CDR3 ends, so the germline J gene completes it. Trimming removed 1 base from V and 4 bases from J, with 11 bases in between. The V gene's germline CDR1 is NNHDY and CDR2 SYVADS. CDR3 length: 15 amino acids. The variable domain in full, with the rest retrieved from reference TRBV13-3 and TRBJ1-4, is EAAVTQSPRSKVAVTGGKVTLSCHQTNNHDYMYWYRQDTGHGLRLIHYSYVADSTEKGDIPDGYKASRPSQENFSLILELASLSQTAVYFCASSDSQGSNERLFFGHGTKLSVL.

This clone was found a few times. These gene names are mouse names. The read ends 4 residues shy of where the CDR3 ends; the end is completed using the germline J gene. The rearrangement links TRBV13-3 to TRBJ1-1; D is perhaps TRBD1 (5 bases). Germline V gene sequence: CDR1 NNHDY, CDR2 SYVADS. V lost 5 bases and J lost 1, with 12 bases in between. This CDR3 has 14 residues. The CDR3 reads CASRTQGGNTEVFF. CDR3 DNA, as far as it was read: TGTGCCAGCAGGACGCAGGGAGGAAACACA.

This clone appeared a few times. Mouse gene names apply. The CDR3 is cut off 4 residues early in the read; its end comes from the germline J gene. In the same sample, other DNA sequences code for this CDR3. This chain uses TRBV13-3 with TRBJ1-4, with 8 bases aligning to TRBD1. The V gene's germline CDR1 is NNHDY and CDR2 SYVADS. This CDR3 comprises 16 residues. V lost 1 base, J lost 3 bases, and 5 bases stayed unmatched. The part of the CDR3 DNA that was read is TGTGCCAGCAGTGATCCCGGACAGGGCGCCAACGAA. This gives the protein CASSDPGQGANE. The complete CDR3 reads CASSDPGQGANERLFF.

A remark on this clone: These gene names are mouse names. Coverage ceases 4 residues before the CDR3 finishes, and the germline J gene fills in the end. V gene TRBV13-1 combines with J gene TRBJ2-3; 9 bases are shared with TRBD1. The junction had 7 bases not matched to a gene; V was cut back by 5 bases and J by 0 bases. The CDR3 is 16 amino acids. Germline V gene sequence: CDR1 NSHNY, CDR2 SYGAGN. Incomplete CDR3 DNA: TGTGCCAGCAGCCCCGACAGGGGGTCTAGTGCAGAA. It codes for CASSPDRGSSAE. The CDR3 in its entirety is CASSPDRGSSAETLYF.

Concerning this clone: Germline and genes here are mouse. CDR3 DNA (partial): TGTGCAAGCAGCTTGGGGGGTCCCGGG. Translating gives CASSLGGPG. From start to end, the CDR3 is CASSLGGPGQLYF. The chain employs TRBV16 and TRBJ2-2, with D possibly TRBD2 on 6 matching bases. The CDR3 end is not reached by the read, which stops 4 residues before it; the germline J gene fills it in. Germline CDR1 SGHSA, CDR2 FRNQAP. V shed 3 bases and J shed 6 bases, with 8 bases lying between them. The CDR3 spans 13 residues.

This clone was counted between two and nine times. Mouse gene names apply. The read comes to an end 4 residues before the CDR3 does, leaving the germline J gene to fill in the end. V usage is TRBV13-3 and J usage is TRBJ1-1, with 9 bases matching TRBD1. The CDR3 totals 14 residues. With V trimmed by 5 bases and J by 1 base, 3 bases remained unmatched. Germline CDR1 and CDR2: NNHDY and SYVADS. The CDR3 sequence is CASRKDRGNTEVFF. CDR3 bases read: TGTGCCAGCAGGAAGGACAGGGGGAACACA.